These 3 T cell receptor beta chains were sequenced from one sample in a study of yellow fever vaccine responses in identical twins. TCRdb itself ran the RT-PCR reads through MiXCR, one entry per CDR3 protein. The sample has 15,000 or so distinct CDR3 sequences; roughly 85% are singletons. The specimen was T cells from blood (PBMCs), unsorted or a sorted subset (not recorded which), collected before or after yellow fever vaccination (not recorded which). Receptor source: a woman under 30 who received the yellow fever vaccine.

V is TRBV4-3 and J is TRBJ2-2; 10 nucleotides match TRBD1. V gave up 3 bases and J gave up 6 bases; unmatched junction bases: 7. The CDR3 runs to 16 residues. Germline CDR1 and CDR2: LGHNA and YSLEER. Here the CDR3 reads CASSQGGTGASGELFF. Written as DNA, the CDR3 is TGCGCCAGCAGCCAGGGTGGGACAGGGGCTTCCGGGGAGCTGTTTTTT.

This clonotype was counted between two and nine times. The chain recombines TRBV7-2 with TRBJ1-5, with 7 bases fitting TRBD1. The CDR3 runs to 14 residues. Germline CDR1 and CDR2: SGHTA and FQGNSA. Trimming removed 5 bases from V and 3 bases from J; junction bases left unmatched: 4. CDR3 DNA sequence: TGTGCCAGCAGCAAAGGGACAGACAATCAGCCCCAGCATTTT. It translates to CASSKGTDNQPQHF.

This clonotype was seen more than once but under ten times. This chain joins TRBV12-3 or TRBV12-4 and TRBJ2-7; 11 bases agree with TRBD2. The CDR3 extends over 16 amino acids. The V segment lost 3 bases and the J segment 1 base; nucleotides outside the gene matches: 5. The CDR3 loop reads CASSFTGLAASYEQYF. Written as DNA, the CDR3 is TGTGCCAGCAGTTTTACGGGACTAGCGGCTTCCTACGAGCAGTACTTC.